This T cell receptor (beta chain) was recovered during a study of molecular identifiers for immune sequencing clone quantification. TCRdb processed the PCR reads anew with MiXCR; each CDR3 protein has one entry. The repertoire consists of more than 550,000 distinct CDR3 sequences, with less than 30% occurring once and the leading ten covering 0.7% to 0.95%. The CDR3 is 18 amino acids. CDR1 SGHDT and CDR2 YYEEEE come from the germline V gene. Concerning this clonotype itself: The junction departs from the called germline gene at one end, perhaps through a read error.

The J gene is TRBJ1-6, the V gene TRBV5-6; a possible D gene is TRBD1 (5 bases). This sequence was found in a human donor in good health. Some libraries in this study had Jurkat cell RNA spiked in. The sequenced sample consisted of naive CD8+ T cells from blood, with Jurkat cell RNA spiked in. This sample's subset: FACS-sorted CD8+CD4-CCR7+CD45RA+ naive T cells. The CDR3 region is CTSSPERGALPHNSPLHF. CDR3 coding DNA: TGTACCAGCAGCCCGGAGAGGGGAGCCCTTCCCCATAATTCACCCCTCCACTTT.